The TCR beta chain under discussion was sequenced for a study of blood T cells in healthy people across ages. On this clonotype itself: Its antigen remains unidentified.

Study-wide results and limits: Donor CMV infection status was unknown, possibly confounding age-related changes in expanded clonotypes.

Per the germline V gene, CDR1 is MDHEN and CDR2 is SYDVKM. The CDR3 sequence is 17 residues long. V was shortened by 4 bases and J by 2 bases, with 15 bases between the two germline ends. Together with a sample-barcoded 5' primer, a J-beta primer mix was included in a second PCR lasting about 6 to 11 cycles. TCRdb passed the 5' RACE reads through MiXCR, listing each CDR3 protein once. The sample lists around 1,000,000 distinct CDR3 sequences, roughly a quarter occurring once. This sample also appeared in a second study, on T cells of mothers and their children. Per that paper: RNA that had been extracted went wholly into cDNA synthesis, at 1.5 ug per 15 ul. The TCR beta CDR3 read count exceeded 8.5 million for each mother and was several million for each child.

The chain couples TRBV28 to TRBJ2-6, with D perhaps TRBD1 (6 bases). The source is a girl between 2 and 10 years old in good health. Sequencing was carried out using blood. CDR3 amino acids: CASSSGGEGAGANVLTF. In DNA, the CDR3 is TGTGCCAGCAGTTCCGGTGGAGAGGGGGCTGGGGCCAACGTCCTGACTTTC.